The next 31 T cell receptor beta chains were all read from a single sample in a study of blood T cell repertoires in COVID-19. Clones were sequenced by immunoSEQ multiplex PCR, and TCRdb holds only the in-frame ones, with some missing. The sample records about 200,000 clones, 85% being singletons. Sequences were obtained from PBMCs or T cells enriched from blood (not recorded which). The source of these receptors is a man between 35 and 55 years old who had recovered from COVID-19.

The chain employs TRBV5-6 and TRBJ1-5; the D gene is possibly TRBD1 (6 bases). CDR1 and CDR2 from the germline V gene are SGHDT and YYEEEE. The CDR3 spans 17 residues. Trimming removed 1 base at V and 5 bases at J, with 19 bases between. The CDR3 DNA is TGTGCCAGCAGCTTGCTGTCGTTTGGCAGGGGTGATCAGCCCCAGCATTTT. It yields the protein CASSLLSFGRGDQPQHF.

The V and J genes are TRBV9 and TRBJ1-3; 11 bases map to TRBD1. Germline CDR1 is SGDLS and CDR2 is YYNGEE. The V gene end was trimmed by 0 bases and the J gene end by 2 bases; junction bases not matched to a gene: 1. The CDR3 has 16 residues. The CDR3 spells CASSVVGQGAGNTIYF. CDR3 bases: TGTGCCAGCAGCGTAGTGGGACAGGGGGCTGGAAACACCATATATTTT.

This chain links TRBV28 with TRBJ2-7, with 7 positions matching TRBD1. Germline V lookup: CDR1 MDHEN, CDR2 SYDVKM. The CDR3 runs to 14 residues. V was clipped by 3 bases and J by 6 bases; unmatched bases: 8. This chain's CDR3 is CASSFADRQSEQYF. The CDR3 bases are TGTGCCAGCAGTTTCGCGGACAGGCAATCCGAGCAGTACTTC. Complete variable domain (other parts from reference TRBV28 and TRBJ2-7): DVKVTQSSRYLVKRTGEKVFLECVQDMDHENMFWYRQDPGLGLRLIYFSYDVKMKEKGDIPEGYSVSREKKERFSLILESASTNQTSMYLCASSFADRQSEQYFGPGTRLTVT.

This chain joins TRBV6-5 and TRBJ1-6, with D unresolved. The CDR3 contains 15 residues. V was shortened by 0 bases and J by 9 bases, with 12 bases between the two germline ends. From germline, CDR1 is MNHEY and CDR2 SVGAGI. The CDR3 bases are TGTGCCAGCAGTTACTCCTGGAGGGTGGGTTCACCCCTCCACTTT. Its translation is CASSYSWRVGSPLHF.

The chain carries TRBV4-1 and TRBJ2-7; maybe TRBD2 (6 bases). Germline CDR1 is MGHRA and CDR2 is YSYEKL. V lost 1 base and J 3 bases, leaving 16 bases between the germline ends. The CDR3 is 16 residues long. The chain's CDR3 is CASSQGPPPGLYEQYF. DNA of the CDR3: TGCGCCAGCAGCCAAGGCCCCCCCCCGGGACTCTACGAGCAGTACTTC.

The chain recombines TRBV19 with TRBJ2-2, with TRBD1 matching over 7 bases. V lost 4 bases, J lost 3 bases, and 5 bases stayed unmatched. Germline CDR1 LNHDA, CDR2 SQIVND (reference sequence). This CDR3 is 15 amino acids long. This chain's CDR3 is CASSRFGQDTGELFF. The CDR3 bases are TGTGCCAGTAGTAGGTTCGGACAGGACACCGGGGAGCTGTTTTTT. Using reference TRBV19 and TRBJ2-2 for the parts outside the CDR3, the full variable domain is DGGITQSPKYLFRKEGQNVTLSCEQNLNHDAMYWYRQDPGQGLRLIYYSQIVNDFQKGDIAEGYSVSREKKESFPLTVTSAQKNPTAFYLCASSRFGQDTGELFFGEGSRLTVL.

This rearrangement joins TRBV6-2 or TRBV6-3 to TRBJ1-5; D ambiguous. This CDR3 region has 15 residues. Germline V gives CDR1 MNHEY, CDR2 SVGEGT. V was clipped by 2 bases and J by 4 bases, with 12 bases between them. CDR3 residues: CASSYGRSGNQPQHF. CDR3 DNA: TGTGCCAGCAGTTACGGCCGCTCGGGGAATCAGCCCCAGCATTTT.

This chain uses TRBV6-5 with TRBJ1-3; D possibly corresponds to TRBD1 (6 bases). Germline CDR1 is MNHEY and CDR2 is SVGAGI. V dropped 6 bases and J dropped 4 bases, with 13 bases sitting between them. The CDR3 is made up of 14 amino acids. The CDR3 nucleotides are TGTGCCAGCAGGCGGCAGGGGTACGGAAACACCATATATTTT. Protein sequence: CASRRQGYGNTIYF.

This chain joins TRBV11-2 and TRBJ1-1, with D possibly being TRBD1 (6 bases). Germline CDR1 is SGHAT and CDR2 is FQNNGV. CDR3 size: 12 residues. The V and J ends lost 5 bases and 11 bases respectively, with 15 bases between them. CDR3 in DNA: TGTGCCAGCAGCGAGCAGGACAGACGGGCTTTCTTT. It encodes CASSEQDRRAFF.

J is TRBJ1-4 and V is TRBV5-4, with D unresolved. This CDR3 region has 15 residues. Trimming left V 0 bases short and J 0 bases short, with 6 bases between. CDR1 is SGHNT, CDR2 YYREEE, per germline (reference sequence). CDR3: CASSLAPATNEKLFF. The CDR3 nucleotides are TGTGCCAGCAGCTTGGCCCCTGCAACTAATGAAAAACTGTTTTTT.

V gene TRBV5-1 combines with J gene TRBJ2-7; unclear D gene. The CDR3 length is 14 residues. Per the germline V gene, CDR1 is SGHRS and CDR2 is YFSETQ. V was shortened by 0 bases and J by 2 bases, with 9 bases between the two germline ends. The CDR3 region has the DNA TGCGCCAGCAGCTTGGGACACGGCGCCTACGAGCAGTACTTC. Protein: CASSLGHGAYEQYF.

The chain joins TRBV11-3 to TRBJ1-1; D gene ambiguous. The CDR3 loop spans 12 amino acids. Trimming took off 3 bases at V and 3 bases at J, with 5 bases between the two ends. Germline V CDR1 and CDR2: SGHNT, YENEEA. The CDR3 region is CASSFPDTEAFF. CDR3 DNA sequence: TGTGCCAGCAGCTTCCCGGACACTGAAGCTTTCTTT.

This clone showed up just once. The rearrangement links TRBV19 to TRBJ1-1, with D possibly matching TRBD1 (5 bases). V was pared by 5 bases and J by 0 bases, with 13 bases between. This CDR3 spans 15 amino acids. CDR1 is LNHDA and CDR2 is SQIVND in the germline V gene (reference sequence). The CDR3 loop is CASSWGNQVNTEAFF. CDR3 nucleotides: TGTGCCAGTAGTTGGGGCAATCAGGTGAACACTGAAGCTTTCTTT.

The chain employs TRBV28 and TRBJ2-7, with 10 nucleotides matching TRBD1. The CDR3 is 15 residues long. J gave up 3 bases and V 5 bases, and 7 bases lay outside the gene matches. Germline V gene data show CDR1 as MDHEN and CDR2 as SYDVKM. CDR3 DNA: TGTGCCAGCAGTCCCAGCGGGACAGGGGACTACGAGCAGTACTTC. Its translation is CASSPSGTGDYEQYF.

The J gene is TRBJ2-7, the V gene TRBV5-1; 7 bases align to TRBD1. The CDR3 has 14 residues. Germline V gives CDR1 SGHRS, CDR2 YFSETQ. V was clipped by 2 bases and J by 5 bases; unmatched bases: 7. Here the CDR3 DNA reads TGCGCCAGCAGCTTTTGGGGACAGCCAAACGAGCAGTACTTC. Translating gives CASSFWGQPNEQYF.

V is TRBV5-1 and J is TRBJ2-7; the match to TRBD2 covers 7 bases. The CDR3 has 15 residues. The trim removed 0 bases at V and 2 bases at J, leaving 5 bases unmatched. CDR1 and CDR2 from the germline V gene are SGHRS and YFSETQ. The CDR3 loop is CASSLDVTSTYEQYF. For the CDR3, the DNA is TGCGCCAGCAGCTTGGATGTGACTAGCACCTACGAGCAGTACTTC.

V usage is TRBV14 and J usage is TRBJ2-3, with no clear D. The CDR3 loop spans 13 amino acids. Germline CDR1 and CDR2: SGHDN and FVKESK. The ends were cut back, 1 base at V and 9 bases at J, with 11 bases in the middle. The CDR3 bases are TGTGCCAGCAGCCAAGGGTCAGTATTGACGCAGTATTTT. Translated, it gives CASSQGSVLTQYF.

This clone was detected only a few times. The CDR3 bases are TGTGCCAGCGTGAGGTCTCCGGAAAGGGAAAAACTGTTTTTT. Amino acid sequence: CASVRSPEREKLFF. V and J are TRBV2 and TRBJ1-4; D is uncertain. V lost 8 bases and J 8 bases, leaving 18 bases between the germline ends. Germline loops: CDR1 SNHLY, CDR2 FYNNEI. The CDR3 loop spans 14 amino acids.

The chain employs TRBV11-2 and TRBJ2-2; 12 bases are a match to TRBD2. The germline V gene has CDR1 SGHAT and CDR2 FQNNGV. The junction had 10 bases not matched to a gene; V was cut back by 5 bases and J by 9 bases. The CDR3 has 16 residues. The CDR3 DNA reads TGTGCCAGCAGCAGAGGACTAGCGGGGAAAGGTTGGGAGCTGTTTTTT. Protein product: CASSRGLAGKGWELFF.

The chain joins TRBV29-1 to TRBJ2-3; D possibly corresponds to TRBD1 (5 bases). Trimming took off 4 bases at V and 0 bases at J, with 20 bases between the two ends. In germline, CDR1 is SQVTM, CDR2 ANQGSEA. The CDR3 is made up of 17 amino acids. The DNA of the CDR3 is TGCAGCGTTGGGCTCCTGGGGCGGACGACGAGCACAGATACGCAGTATTTT. Amino acid sequence: CSVGLLGRTTSTDTQYF.

This clone was counted between two and nine times. The rearrangement links TRBV5-1 to TRBJ2-5; 7 bases align to TRBD1. V gave up 2 bases and J gave up 2 bases; unmatched junction bases: 6. Germline V lookup: CDR1 SGHRS, CDR2 YFSETQ. The CDR3 runs to 15 residues. In DNA form, the CDR3 reads TGCGCCAGCAGCTTTCAGGACAGGACGCAAGAGACCCAGTACTTC. It yields the protein CASSFQDRTQETQYF.

This rearrangement joins TRBV24-1 to TRBJ2-1; no clear D gene. V was trimmed by 5 bases and J by 7 bases, leaving 23 bases between them. CDR3 length: 17 amino acids. Germline V gene sequence: CDR1 KGHDR, CDR2 SFDVKD. CDR3: CATSAGARSRFSNEQFF. The CDR3 nucleotides are TGTGCCACCAGTGCCGGCGCTCGTTCGAGGTTTTCTAATGAGCAGTTCTTC.

The chain is built from TRBV5-1 and TRBJ1-5, with 11 bases that match TRBD1. The trim removed 0 bases at V and 5 bases at J, leaving 1 base unmatched. Germline V gives CDR1 SGHRS, CDR2 YFSETQ. CDR3 length equals 15 residues. The CDR3 protein is CASSLGTGGDQPQHF. CDR3 DNA: TGCGCCAGCAGCTTGGGGACAGGGGGCGATCAGCCCCAGCATTTT. Filled out from reference TRBV5-1 and TRBJ1-5, the complete variable domain reads KAGVTQTPRYLIKTRGQQVTLSCSPISGHRSVSWYQQTPGQGLQFLFEYFSETQRNKGNFPGRFSGRQFSNSRSEMNVSTLELGDSALYLCASSLGTGGDQPQHFGDGTRLSIL.

The DNA for the CDR3 is TGTGCCAGTAGTGCCCCCCGGACTAGCGGTGCCTACGAGCAGTACTTC. The encoded protein is CASSAPRTSGAYEQYF. This chain connects TRBV19 to TRBJ2-7, with 10 bases lining up with TRBD2. This CDR3 contains 16 residues. The V segment lost 5 bases and the J segment 2 bases; nucleotides outside the gene matches: 9. Germline-derived CDR1 and CDR2 are LNHDA and SQIVND (reference sequence).

This chain connects TRBV29-1 to TRBJ2-1; 8 nucleotides agree with TRBD1. The junction had 4 bases not matched to a gene; V was cut back by 7 bases and J by 2 bases. The germline V gene has CDR1 SQVTM and CDR2 ANQGSEA. The CDR3 sequence is 13 residues long. CDR3 region: CSAGQATYNEQFF. The CDR3 nucleotides read TGCAGCGCGGGACAGGCTACCTACAATGAGCAGTTCTTC.

The V call is TRBV6-4, the J call TRBJ1-5; TRBD1 matches 8 bases. Looked up from germline, CDR1 is MRHNA and CDR2 is SNTAGT. V was pared by 2 bases and J by 1 base, with 10 bases of the junction left unmatched. The CDR3 has 18 amino acids. This CDR3 reads CASSDDRGQTGSNQPQHF. CDR3 nucleotide sequence: TGTGCCAGCAGTGACGACAGGGGCCAAACGGGGAGCAATCAGCCCCAGCATTTT.

The V gene is TRBV7-2, the J gene TRBJ2-7; TRBD2 matches 9 bases. With V trimmed by 5 bases and J by 10 bases, 6 bases remained unmatched. The CDR3 covers 12 residues. Germline loops: CDR1 SGHTA, CDR2 FQGNSA. As DNA, the CDR3 is TGTGCCAGCAGCCCCTCTAGCGGGATTCAGTACTTC. This gives the protein CASSPSSGIQYF.

The chain has TRBV24-1 and TRBJ2-7; the match to TRBD2 covers 10 bases. Per the germline V gene, CDR1 is KGHDR and CDR2 is SFDVKD. The trim removed 4 bases at V and 5 bases at J, leaving 4 bases unmatched. The CDR3 sequence is 14 residues long. Here the CDR3 reads CATSDSGRADEQYF. The CDR3 nucleotides read TGTGCCACCAGTGACAGCGGGAGGGCCGACGAGCAGTACTTC.

This clone occurred a few times. The V call is TRBV10-3, the J call TRBJ1-1, with D possibly matching TRBD1 (5 bases). CDR3 length equals 13 residues. In germline, CDR1 is ENHRY, CDR2 SYGVKD. V was pared by 4 bases and J by 5 bases, with 11 bases between. The CDR3 DNA sequence: TGTGCCATCAGTGCGCGGGGGGAAACTGAAGCTTTCTTT. Translation: CAISARGETEAFF.

This chain joins TRBV29-1 and TRBJ2-7, with D perhaps matching TRBD1 (5 bases). CDR3 length: 13 amino acids. V lost 0 bases, J lost 5 bases, and 11 bases lay in between. Germline CDR1 is SQVTM and CDR2 is ANQGSEA. For the CDR3, the DNA is TGCAGCGTTGAAGACAGGGTGAGGAACGAGCAGTACTTC. Translated: CSVEDRVRNEQYF.

This clone appeared a single time. The chain has TRBV5-1 and TRBJ2-7, with D maybe TRBD2 (6 bases). V was pared by 0 bases and J by 3 bases, with 16 bases between. Looked up from germline, CDR1 is SGHRS and CDR2 is YFSETQ. This CDR3 is built from 16 residues. CDR3: CASSLGSGASYYEQYF. CDR3 DNA: TGCGCCAGCAGCTTGGGGTCGGGAGCATCTTACTACGAGCAGTACTTC.